Included here is one T cell receptor (beta chain) sequence, with context. The sample is drawn from a study of blood T cell repertoires in COVID-19. Study in general: Acute-phase and convalescent COVID-19 samples originated in the United States, Italy and Spain. T cells, B-cell-depleted T cells, or PBMCs supplied cDNA or gDNA.

In the study's own analysis: Reference gene primer amplification gave nucleated cell count estimates. Sequenced by immunoSEQ multiplex PCR; TCRdb stores in-frame clones only, minus some. For V, J and clone size, that table is used; D and trimming come from the DNA. The sample has roughly 150,000 clones; 70% to 90% are singletons. The sequencing sample was made of peripheral blood. This TCR was sampled from a woman aged 50 to 65 with COVID-19, enrolled during active disease.

Here the CDR3 DNA reads TGCAGCATTGCCGTCTCTGGAAACACCATATATTTT. It codes for CSIAVSGNTIYF. This chain joins TRBV29-1 and TRBJ1-3; no clear D. Between the trimmed V and J ends, which lost 8 bases and 0 bases, there was a span of 8 bases. The CDR3 runs to 12 residues. Germline loops: CDR1 SQVTM, CDR2 ANQGSEA.